The entry that follows covers one T cell receptor (beta chain) sequence. Its antigen is undetermined. Of the isolated RNA, all was reverse transcribed, and so the sequenced material was expressed TCRB transcripts. Method: immunoSEQ multiplex PCR; TCRdb's copy keeps in-frame clones and lacks some. The sample shows hundreds of thousands of clones, 13% of them seen only once. This record belongs to a study of beta chain features in type 1 diabetes. Overall study findings and caveats: Sampled from patients, naive, central memory and Treg TCRB repertoires appeared more similar than those sampled from healthy donors. The study found moderately but significantly shorter TCRB CDR3s in all four CD4+ subsets of Type 1 diabetes patients.

The CDR3 is made up of 15 amino acids. Looked up from germline, CDR1 is SGHRS and CDR2 is YFSETQ. Deletions cut 3 bases from V and 0 bases from J, with 10 bases between. Sequencing input: naive CD4+ T cells from blood. The chain has TRBV5-1 and TRBJ2-1; no definite D call. The clonotype comes from a man aged 18-30 years with type 1 diabetes. CDR3 loop: CASSSVRSSYNEQFF. Written as DNA, the CDR3 is TGCGCCAGCAGCTCCGTCCGGAGCTCCTACAATGAGCAGTTCTTC.